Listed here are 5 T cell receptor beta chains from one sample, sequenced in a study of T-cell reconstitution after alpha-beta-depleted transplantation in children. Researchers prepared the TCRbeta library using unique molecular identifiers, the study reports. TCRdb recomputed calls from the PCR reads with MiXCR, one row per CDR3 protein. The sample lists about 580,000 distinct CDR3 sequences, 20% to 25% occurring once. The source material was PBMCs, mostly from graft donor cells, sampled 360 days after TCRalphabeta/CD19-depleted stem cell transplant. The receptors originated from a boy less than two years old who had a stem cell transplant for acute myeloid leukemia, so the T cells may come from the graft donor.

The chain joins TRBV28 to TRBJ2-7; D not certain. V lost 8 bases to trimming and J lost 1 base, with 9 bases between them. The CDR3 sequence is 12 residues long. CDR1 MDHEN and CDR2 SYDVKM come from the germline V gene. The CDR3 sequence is CASLGLSYEQYF. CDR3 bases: TGTGCCAGCCTCGGGCTGTCCTACGAGCAGTACTTC.

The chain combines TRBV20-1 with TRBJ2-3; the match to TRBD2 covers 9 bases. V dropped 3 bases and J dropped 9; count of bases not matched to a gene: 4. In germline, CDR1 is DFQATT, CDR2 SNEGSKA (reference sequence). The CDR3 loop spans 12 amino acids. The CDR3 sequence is CSARVAGVTQYF. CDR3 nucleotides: TGCAGTGCTAGGGTAGCGGGGGTCACGCAGTATTTT.

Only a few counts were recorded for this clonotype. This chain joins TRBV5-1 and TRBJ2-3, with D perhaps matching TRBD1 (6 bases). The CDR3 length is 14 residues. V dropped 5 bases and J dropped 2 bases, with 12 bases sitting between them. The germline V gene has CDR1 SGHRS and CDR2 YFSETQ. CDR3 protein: CASRQGSTTDTQYF. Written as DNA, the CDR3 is TGCGCCAGCAGACAGGGATCCACCACAGATACGCAGTATTTT.

The CDR3 DNA follows: TGTGCCAGCAGTTACTATGGGGGACAAAACTACGAGCAGTACTTC. Protein: CASSYYGGQNYEQYF. The chain carries TRBV6-5 and TRBJ2-7; D is perhaps TRBD1 (6 bases). This CDR3 comprises 15 residues. The V gene's germline CDR1 is MNHEY and CDR2 SVGAGI. V was shortened by 1 base and J by 3 bases, with 13 bases between the two germline ends.

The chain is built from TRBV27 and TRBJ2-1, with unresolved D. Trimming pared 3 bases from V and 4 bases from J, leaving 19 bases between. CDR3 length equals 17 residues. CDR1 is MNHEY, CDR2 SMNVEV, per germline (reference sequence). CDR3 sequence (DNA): TGTGCCAGCAGTTTCTCCCTATCTGATTGGGCTTACAATGAGCAGTTCTTC. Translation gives CASSFSLSDWAYNEQFF.